One sample yielded the 19 T cell receptor beta chains listed below, sequenced in a study of blood T cell repertoires in COVID-19 (TCRdb year 2020). The method behind the library was the immunoSEQ multiplex PCR assay. Not all clones reach the TCRdb copy of this immuneACCESS table, which keeps in-frame sequences only. Checked studies attribute under half of the gap to unresolved V genes and leave the rest unexplained. Present in this sample are almost 50,000 clones, roughly 84% of which were seen just once. Roughly 1.5% of the sample is held by the ten biggest clonotypes. Specimen: peripheral blood. Receptors originate from a man aged 45 to 65 with acute or convalescent COVID-19.

The rearrangement links TRBV7-9 to TRBJ2-7; TRBD1 aligns across 7 bases. Germline CDR1 reads SEHNR; CDR2 reads FQNEAQ (reference sequence). V shed 1 base and J 3 bases; nucleotides not matched to a gene: 6. CDR3 length: 15 amino acids. CDR3 DNA sequence: TGTGCCAGCAGCTTAGTTGGCAGGGGGAGCTACGAGCAGTACTTC. The encoded protein is CASSLVGRGSYEQYF.

The chain recombines TRBV29-1 with TRBJ1-5; 9 nucleotides line up with TRBD1. Germline CDR1 is SQVTM and CDR2 is ANQGSEA. The CDR3 runs 13 residues. The junction had 10 bases not matched to a gene; V was cut back by 7 bases and J by 9 bases. The CDR3 spells CSARMGQGAPQHF. CDR3 coding DNA: TGCAGCGCCCGGATGGGACAGGGAGCGCCCCAGCATTTT. Full variable domain (remainder filled in from reference TRBV29-1 and TRBJ1-5): SAVISQKPSRDICQRGTSLTIQCQVDSQVTMMFWYRQQPGQSLTLIATANQGSEATYESGFVIDKFPISRPNLTFSTLTVSNMSPEDSSIYLCSARMGQGAPQHFGDGTRLSIL.

The V call is TRBV19, the J call TRBJ2-5; D is possibly TRBD2 (7 bases). This CDR3 contains 14 residues. Trimming shortened V by 3 bases and J by 5 bases, and 13 bases separated the two germline ends. Germline V lookup: CDR1 LNHDA, CDR2 SQIVND (reference sequence). CDR3: CASSMGGRSETQYF. The CDR3 coding sequence is TGTGCCAGTAGTATGGGGGGGCGGTCGGAGACCCAGTACTTC.

This chain connects TRBV3-1 (or the pseudogene TRBV3-2) to TRBJ2-3; 7 bases are a match to TRBD1. The CDR3 contains 15 residues. J gave up 5 bases and V 4 bases, and 9 bases lay outside the gene matches. CDR1 is LGHDT and CDR2 is YNNKEL in the germline V gene (reference sequence). The DNA of the CDR3 is TGTGCCAGCAGCCCCTCAGGGGGTAGGGGAGATACGCAGTATTTT. It codes for CASSPSGGRGDTQYF.

This chain links TRBV7-8 with TRBJ1-5; the D gene is possibly TRBD1 (6 bases). Germline V CDR1 and CDR2: SGHVS, FQNEAQ. Trimming stripped 3 bases from V and 1 base from J, with 7 bases between. The CDR3 spans 14 residues. The CDR3 loop is CASSFGQSNQPQHF. DNA of the CDR3: TGTGCCAGCAGCTTCGGACAGAGCAATCAGCCCCAGCATTTT.

The chain has TRBV7-8 and TRBJ2-1; D possibly corresponds to TRBD1 (6 bases). V shed 5 bases and J shed 4 bases, with 18 bases lying between them. CDR3 length: 16 amino acids. CDR1 is SGHVS, CDR2 FQNEAQ, per germline. CDR3 in DNA: TGTGCCAGCAGCGTCATACAGGGCGTGACATACAATGAGCAGTTCTTC. Its translation: CASSVIQGVTYNEQFF.

The V and J genes are TRBV5-4 and TRBJ2-1; maybe TRBD1 (6 bases). The V gene's germline CDR1 is SGHNT and CDR2 YYREEE (reference sequence). Trimming took off 2 bases at V and 4 bases at J, with 10 bases between the two ends. The CDR3 is 14 amino acids. This chain's CDR3 is CASSFVGGYNEQFF. CDR3 nucleotides: TGTGCCAGCAGCTTTGTAGGGGGTTACAATGAGCAGTTCTTC.

The V gene is TRBV28, the J gene TRBJ1-2; D perhaps matches TRBD1 (6 bases). The germline V gene has CDR1 MDHEN and CDR2 SYDVKM. This CDR3 spans 14 amino acids. V was cut by 8 bases and J by 7 bases, with 20 bases left in between. In nucleotides, the CDR3 is TGTGCCAGCCGTAGCCTTGCAGGGGCAGGTGGCTACACCTTC. This translates into CASRSLAGAGGYTF.

The chain recombines TRBV5-4 with TRBJ2-7, with D tentatively TRBD1 (5 bases). Between the trimmed V and J ends, which lost 5 bases and 6 bases, there was a span of 15 bases. The CDR3 consists of 13 residues. Germline loops: CDR1 SGHNT, CDR2 YYREEE (reference sequence). CDR3 nucleotides: TGTGCCAGCAGGGCAGGGTTATTGGGCGAGCAGTACTTC. Its protein product is CASRAGLLGEQYF.

This clone has a handful of counts. The J gene is TRBJ2-3, the V gene TRBV10-3; 12 bases are a match to TRBD1. V was clipped by 2 bases and J by 5 bases; unmatched bases: 5. Germline V gene data show CDR1 as ENHRY and CDR2 as SYGVKD. The CDR3 runs to 16 residues. CDR3 region: CAISERGQGAKDTQYF. CDR3 bases: TGTGCCATCAGTGAGAGGGGACAGGGGGCAAAAGATACGCAGTATTTT.

The CDR3: CASSQDWTSGSLDTQYF. CDR3 nucleotide sequence: TGCGCCAGCAGCCAAGATTGGACTAGCGGGTCGCTAGATACGCAGTATTTT. The chain is built from TRBV4-3 and TRBJ2-3, with TRBD2 matching over 11 bases. Germline CDR1 and CDR2: LGHNA and YSLEER. V dropped 0 bases and J dropped 5; count of bases not matched to a gene: 7. This CDR3 has 17 amino acids.

This chain links TRBV18 with TRBJ1-6; TRBD1 matches at 7 bases. The J segment lost 8 bases and the V segment lost 4 bases, leaving 5 bases of the junction unmatched. The CDR3 is 14 amino acids. Germline CDR1 and CDR2: KGHSH and LQKENI. CDR3 nucleotides: TGTGCCAGCTCACTTACTGACAGGGATTCACCCCTCCACTTT. Amino acids: CASSLTDRDSPLHF.

This chain connects TRBV19 to TRBJ2-5, with TRBD1 matching 10 bases. In germline, CDR1 is LNHDA, CDR2 SQIVND (reference sequence). The J segment lost 4 bases and the V segment lost 6 bases, leaving 5 bases of the junction unmatched. CDR3 length equals 14 residues. CDR3 in DNA: TGTGCCAGTAGCCCGACAGGGGGCCGAGAGACCCAGTACTTC. Translated, it gives CASSPTGGRETQYF.

The DNA of the CDR3 is TGTGCCAGCAGCCCGACAGGGCTAAGCTCCTACGAGCAGTACTTC. This encodes CASSPTGLSSYEQYF. This rearrangement joins TRBV5-6 to TRBJ2-7, with 7 bases fitting TRBD1. Germline-derived CDR1 and CDR2 are SGHDT and YYEEEE. Trimming removed 4 bases from V and 0 bases from J; junction bases left unmatched: 7. The CDR3 consists of 15 residues. Complete variable domain (other parts from reference TRBV5-6 and TRBJ2-7): DAGVTQSPTHLIKTRGQQVTLRCSPKSGHDTVSWYQQALGQGPQFIFQYYEEEERQRGNFPDRFSGHQFPNYSSELNVNALLLGDSALYLCASSPTGLSSYEQYFGPGTRLTVT.

The chain combines TRBV6-5 with TRBJ2-1, with a possible D match to TRBD2 (5 bases). The V end lost 4 bases, the J end lost 3 bases, and 16 bases lay between the germline ends. Germline assignment: CDR1 MNHEY and CDR2 SVGAGI. CDR3 size: 16 residues. CDR3 residues: CASSSTPSRLYNEQFF. The CDR3 region has the DNA TGTGCCAGCAGTTCCACCCCTAGCCGGCTCTACAATGAGCAGTTCTTC.

The J gene is TRBJ2-2, the V gene TRBV3-1 (or the pseudogene TRBV3-2), with 7 positions matching TRBD2. From germline, CDR1 is LGHDT and CDR2 YNNKEL (reference sequence). The CDR3 extends over 16 amino acids. The J segment lost 7 bases and the V segment lost 3 bases, leaving 11 bases of the junction unmatched. The CDR3, as DNA: TGTGCCAGCAGCCATAACCGCGGGGGAGTAGGCGGGGAGCTGTTTTTT. Its protein is CASSHNRGGVGGELFF.

The V gene is TRBV6-2 or TRBV6-3, the J gene TRBJ1-2; 9 bases align to TRBD1. CDR1 and CDR2 from the germline V gene are MNHEY and SVGEGT. This CDR3 comprises 16 residues. V was pared by 5 bases and J by 7 bases, with 14 bases of the junction left unmatched. CDR3 loop: CASSTTGQGLPGGYTF. The DNA for the CDR3 is TGTGCCAGCAGTACCACGGGACAGGGCCTCCCGGGTGGCTACACCTTC.

The V call is TRBV18, the J call TRBJ2-7; D may be TRBD2 (7 bases). Deletions cut 3 bases from V and 7 bases from J, with 16 bases between. The CDR3 sequence is 14 residues long. Germline CDR1 and CDR2: KGHSH and LQKENI. Here the CDR3 DNA reads TGTGCCAGCTCACCGCGGCAACAGGGAGGGGAGCAGTACTTC. Protein sequence: CASSPRQQGGEQYF.

V and J are TRBV6-4 and TRBJ1-6, with D maybe TRBD1 (5 bases). With 9 bases removed from V and 9 bases from J, the gap between germline ends came to 12 bases. The CDR3 is 12 residues long. The germline gives CDR1 MRHNA, CDR2 SNTAGT. The CDR3 sequence is CASQGRGSPLHF. The CDR3 nucleotides are TGTGCCAGTCAGGGTAGAGGTTCACCCCTCCACTTT.